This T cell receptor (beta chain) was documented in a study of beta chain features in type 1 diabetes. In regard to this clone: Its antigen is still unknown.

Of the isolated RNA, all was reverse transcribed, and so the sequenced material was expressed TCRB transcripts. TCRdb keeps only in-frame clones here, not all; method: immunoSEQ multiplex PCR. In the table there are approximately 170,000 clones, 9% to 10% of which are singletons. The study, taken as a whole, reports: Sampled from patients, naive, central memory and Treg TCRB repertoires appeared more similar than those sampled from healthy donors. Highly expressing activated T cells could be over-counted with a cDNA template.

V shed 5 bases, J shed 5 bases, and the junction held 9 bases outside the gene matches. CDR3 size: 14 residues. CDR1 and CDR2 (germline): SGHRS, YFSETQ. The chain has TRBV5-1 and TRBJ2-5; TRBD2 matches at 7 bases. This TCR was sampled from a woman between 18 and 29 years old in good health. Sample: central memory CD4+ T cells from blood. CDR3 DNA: TGCGCCAGCAGAGCGGGAACCTCCGGGGAGACCCAGTACTTC. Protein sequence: CASRAGTSGETQYF.